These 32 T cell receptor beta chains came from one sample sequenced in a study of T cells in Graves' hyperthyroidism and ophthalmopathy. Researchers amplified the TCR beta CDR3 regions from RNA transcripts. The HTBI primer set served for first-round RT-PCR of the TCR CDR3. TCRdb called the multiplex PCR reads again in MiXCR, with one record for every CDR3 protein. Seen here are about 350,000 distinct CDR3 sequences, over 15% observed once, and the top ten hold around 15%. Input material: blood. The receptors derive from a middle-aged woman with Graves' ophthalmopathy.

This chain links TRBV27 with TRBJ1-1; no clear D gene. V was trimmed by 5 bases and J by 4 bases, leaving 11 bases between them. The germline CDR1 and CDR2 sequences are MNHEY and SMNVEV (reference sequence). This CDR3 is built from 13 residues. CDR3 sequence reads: CASSVGAVTEAFF. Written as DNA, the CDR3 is TGTGCCAGCAGTGTGGGAGCGGTCACTGAAGCTTTCTTT.

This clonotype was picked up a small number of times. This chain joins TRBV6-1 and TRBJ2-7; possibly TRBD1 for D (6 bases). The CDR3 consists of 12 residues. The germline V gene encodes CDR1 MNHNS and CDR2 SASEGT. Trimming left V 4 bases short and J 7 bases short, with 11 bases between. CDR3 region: CASSGQDLEQYF. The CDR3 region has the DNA TGTGCCAGCAGTGGACAGGACCTGGAGCAGTACTTC.

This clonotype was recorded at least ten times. The CDR3 nucleotides are TGTGCCATCAGTGCCAGGGACAGCTCCTACGAGCAGTACTTC. Protein product: CAISARDSSYEQYF. V gene TRBV10-3 combines with J gene TRBJ2-7, with 7 bases identical to TRBD1. V shed 4 bases and J 0 bases; nucleotides not matched to a gene: 3. This CDR3 is built from 14 residues. Germline lookup yields CDR1 ENHRY and CDR2 SYGVKD.

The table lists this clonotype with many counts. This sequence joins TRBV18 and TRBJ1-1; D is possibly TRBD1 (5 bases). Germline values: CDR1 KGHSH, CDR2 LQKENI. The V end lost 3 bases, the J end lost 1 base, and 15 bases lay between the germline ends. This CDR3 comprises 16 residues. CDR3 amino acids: CASSPRIGDANTEAFF. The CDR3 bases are TGTGCCAGCTCACCCCGAATTGGGGACGCGAACACTGAAGCTTTCTTT.

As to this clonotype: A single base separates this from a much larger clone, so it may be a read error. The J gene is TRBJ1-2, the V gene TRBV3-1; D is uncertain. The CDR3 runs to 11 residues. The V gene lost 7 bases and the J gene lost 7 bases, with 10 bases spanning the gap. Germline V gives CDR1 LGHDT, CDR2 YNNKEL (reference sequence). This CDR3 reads CASIARTGYTF. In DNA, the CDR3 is TGTGCCAGCATCGCTCGGACTGGCTACACCTTC.

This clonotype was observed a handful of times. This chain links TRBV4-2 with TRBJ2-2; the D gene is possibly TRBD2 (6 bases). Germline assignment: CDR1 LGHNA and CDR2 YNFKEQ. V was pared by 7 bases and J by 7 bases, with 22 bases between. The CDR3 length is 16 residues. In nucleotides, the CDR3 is TGTGCCAGCACCAAGGAGGGCAACTTTATAGGCGGGGAGCTGTTTTTT. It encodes CASTKEGNFIGGELFF.

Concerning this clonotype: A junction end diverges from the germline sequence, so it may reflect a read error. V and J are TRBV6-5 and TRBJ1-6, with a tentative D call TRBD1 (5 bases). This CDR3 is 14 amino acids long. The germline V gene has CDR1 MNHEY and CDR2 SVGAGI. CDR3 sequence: CASSYRGICSLLHF. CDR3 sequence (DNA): TGTGCCAGCAGTTACAGGGGCATTTGTTCACTCCTCCACTTT.

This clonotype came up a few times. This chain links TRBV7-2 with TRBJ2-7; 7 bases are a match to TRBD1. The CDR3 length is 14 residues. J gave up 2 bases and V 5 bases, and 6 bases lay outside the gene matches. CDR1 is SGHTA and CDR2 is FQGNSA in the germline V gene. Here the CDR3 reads CASSLWTGAYEQYF. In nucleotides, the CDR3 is TGTGCCAGCAGCCTATGGACAGGAGCCTACGAGCAGTACTTC.

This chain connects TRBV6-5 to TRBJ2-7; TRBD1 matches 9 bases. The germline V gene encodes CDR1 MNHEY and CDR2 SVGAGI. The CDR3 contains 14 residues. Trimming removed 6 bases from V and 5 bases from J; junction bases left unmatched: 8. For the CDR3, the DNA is TGTGCCAGCAGGCAGGGACAGGGAATGAACGAGCAGTACTTC. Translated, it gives CASRQGQGMNEQYF.

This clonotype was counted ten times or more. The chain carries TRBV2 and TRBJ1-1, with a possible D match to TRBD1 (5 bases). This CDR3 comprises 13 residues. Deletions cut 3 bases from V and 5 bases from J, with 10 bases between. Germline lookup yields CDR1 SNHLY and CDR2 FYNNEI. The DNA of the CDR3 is TGTGCCAGCAGTGATATGGCAGGGACTGAAGCTTTCTTT. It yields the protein CASSDMAGTEAFF.

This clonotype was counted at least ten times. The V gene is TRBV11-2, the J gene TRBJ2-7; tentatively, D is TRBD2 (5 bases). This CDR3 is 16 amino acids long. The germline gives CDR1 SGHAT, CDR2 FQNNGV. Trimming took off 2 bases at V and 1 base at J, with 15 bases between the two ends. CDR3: CASSLRVTSMSYEQYF. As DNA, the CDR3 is TGTGCCAGCAGCTTAAGGGTTACTAGTATGTCCTACGAGCAGTACTTC.

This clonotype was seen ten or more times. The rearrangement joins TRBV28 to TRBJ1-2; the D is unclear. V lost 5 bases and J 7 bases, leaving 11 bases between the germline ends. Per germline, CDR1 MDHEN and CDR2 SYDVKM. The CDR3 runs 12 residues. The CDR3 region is CASSPLKTGYTF. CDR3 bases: TGTGCCAGCAGTCCTCTTAAAACTGGCTACACCTTC.

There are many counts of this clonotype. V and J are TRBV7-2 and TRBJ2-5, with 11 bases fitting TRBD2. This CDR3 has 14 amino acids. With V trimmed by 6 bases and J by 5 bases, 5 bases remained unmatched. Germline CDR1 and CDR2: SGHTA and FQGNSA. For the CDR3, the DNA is TGTGCCAGCAGGACTAGCGGGATCGGTGAGACCCAGTACTTC. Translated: CASRTSGIGETQYF.

The CDR3 here is CASNYFGLYYEQYF. In DNA, the CDR3 is TGTGCCAGCAACTACTTTGGACTCTACTACGAGCAGTACTTC. V is TRBV12-3 or TRBV12-4 and J is TRBJ2-7, with D possibly matching TRBD2 (5 bases). This CDR3 is 14 amino acids long. Between the trimmed V and J ends, which lost 7 bases and 3 bases, there was a span of 16 bases.

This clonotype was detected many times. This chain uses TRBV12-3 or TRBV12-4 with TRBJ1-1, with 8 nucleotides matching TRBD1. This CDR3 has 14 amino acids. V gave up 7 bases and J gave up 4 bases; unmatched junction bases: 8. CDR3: CASIEQGGITEAFF. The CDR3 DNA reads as TGTGCCAGCATTGAACAGGGGGGCATCACTGAAGCTTTCTTT.

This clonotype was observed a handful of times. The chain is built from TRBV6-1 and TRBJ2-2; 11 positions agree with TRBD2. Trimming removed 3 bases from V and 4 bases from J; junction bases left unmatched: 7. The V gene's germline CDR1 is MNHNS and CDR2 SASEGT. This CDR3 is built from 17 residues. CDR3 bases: TGTGCCAGCAGTGATGGGCTAGCGGGAGGTGGCACCGGGGAGCTGTTTTTT. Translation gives CASSDGLAGGGTGELFF.

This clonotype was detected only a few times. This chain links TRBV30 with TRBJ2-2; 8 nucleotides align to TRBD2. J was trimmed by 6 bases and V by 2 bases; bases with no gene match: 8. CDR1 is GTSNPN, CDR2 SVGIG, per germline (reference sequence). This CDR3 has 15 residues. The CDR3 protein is CAWSSGGMGPGELFF. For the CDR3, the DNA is TGTGCCTGGAGTTCGGGGGGGATGGGGCCCGGGGAGCTGTTTTTT.

CDR3 DNA sequence: TGTGCCAGCAGTACCACCGGGACAGGGTTTTCCTACGAGCAGTACTTC. It translates to CASSTTGTGFSYEQYF. The rearrangement joins TRBV28 to TRBJ2-7; 9 bases align to TRBD1. CDR1 MDHEN and CDR2 SYDVKM come from the germline V gene. This CDR3 has 16 residues. With V trimmed by 5 bases and J by 1 base, 9 bases remained unmatched.

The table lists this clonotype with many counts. Here the CDR3 DNA reads TGTGCCAGCAGGATGGGACTAGCGGGATACAATGAGCAGTTCTTC. The encoded protein is CASRMGLAGYNEQFF. The chain is built from TRBV6-1 and TRBJ2-1, with 13 bases fitting TRBD2. V was pared by 6 bases and J by 4 bases, with 3 bases of the junction left unmatched. The germline V gene encodes CDR1 MNHNS and CDR2 SASEGT. There are 15 residues in the CDR3.

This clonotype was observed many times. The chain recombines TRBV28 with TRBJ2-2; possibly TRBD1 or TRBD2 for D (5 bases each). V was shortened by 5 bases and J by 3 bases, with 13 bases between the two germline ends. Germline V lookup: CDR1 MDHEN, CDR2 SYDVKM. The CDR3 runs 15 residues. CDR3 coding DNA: TGTGCCAGCAGTACCTCCGGGACCCACACCGGGGAGCTGTTTTTT. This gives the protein CASSTSGTHTGELFF.

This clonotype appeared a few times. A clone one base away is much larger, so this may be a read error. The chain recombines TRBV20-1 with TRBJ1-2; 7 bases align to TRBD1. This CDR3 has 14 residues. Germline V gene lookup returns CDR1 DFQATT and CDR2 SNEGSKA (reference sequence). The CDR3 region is CSARVDRSNYGNTF. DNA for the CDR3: TGCAGTGCTAGAGTGGACAGGAGTAACTATGGCAACACCTTC.

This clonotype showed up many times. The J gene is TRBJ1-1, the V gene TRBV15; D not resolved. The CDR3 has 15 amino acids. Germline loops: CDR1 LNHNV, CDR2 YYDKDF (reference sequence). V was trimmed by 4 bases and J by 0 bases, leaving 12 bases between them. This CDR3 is CATSIARTVNTEAFF. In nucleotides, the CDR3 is TGTGCCACCAGCATCGCTAGGACCGTGAACACTGAAGCTTTCTTT.

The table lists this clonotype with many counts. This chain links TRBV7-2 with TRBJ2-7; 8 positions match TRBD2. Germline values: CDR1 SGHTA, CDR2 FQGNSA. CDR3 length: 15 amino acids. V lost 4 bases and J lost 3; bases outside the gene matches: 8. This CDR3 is CASSSTGTRIYEQYF. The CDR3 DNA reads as TGTGCCAGCAGCTCAACCGGGACTAGAATCTACGAGCAGTACTTC.

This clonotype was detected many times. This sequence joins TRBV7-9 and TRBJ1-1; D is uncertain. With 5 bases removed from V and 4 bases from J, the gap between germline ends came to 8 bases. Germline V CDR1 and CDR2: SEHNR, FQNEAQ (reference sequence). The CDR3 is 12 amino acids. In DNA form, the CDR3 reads TGTGCCAGCAGCGATCGTAGCACTGAAGCTTTCTTT. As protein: CASSDRSTEAFF.

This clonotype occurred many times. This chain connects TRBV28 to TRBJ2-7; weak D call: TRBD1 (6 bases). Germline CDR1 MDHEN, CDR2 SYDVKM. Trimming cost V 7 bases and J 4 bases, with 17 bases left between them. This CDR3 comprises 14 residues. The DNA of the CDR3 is TGTGCCAGCACCCGGGACACGGGAAATTACGAGCAGTACTTC. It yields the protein CASTRDTGNYEQYF.

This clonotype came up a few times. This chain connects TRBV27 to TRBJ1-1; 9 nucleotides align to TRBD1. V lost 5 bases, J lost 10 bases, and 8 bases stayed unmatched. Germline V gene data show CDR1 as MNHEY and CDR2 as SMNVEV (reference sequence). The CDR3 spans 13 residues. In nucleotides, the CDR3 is TGTGCCAGCAGTAACAGGGGGCGCGATCCAGCTTTCTTT. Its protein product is CASSNRGRDPAFF.

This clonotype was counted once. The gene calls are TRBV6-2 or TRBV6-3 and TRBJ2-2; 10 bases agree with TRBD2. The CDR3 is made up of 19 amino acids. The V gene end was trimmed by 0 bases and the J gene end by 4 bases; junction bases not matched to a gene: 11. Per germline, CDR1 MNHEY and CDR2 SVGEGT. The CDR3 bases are TGTGCCAGCAGTTACTCGATTGGGCCTAGCGGGGGCGGCACCGGGGAGCTGTTTTTT. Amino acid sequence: CASSYSIGPSGGGTGELFF.

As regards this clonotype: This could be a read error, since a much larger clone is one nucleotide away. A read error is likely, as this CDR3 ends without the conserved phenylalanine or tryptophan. The CDR3 nucleotides read TGCAGCACCGGGTCAGGCACCGGGGAGCTGTTTTCT. Translating it yields CSTGSGTGELFS. The chain has TRBV20-1 and TRBJ2-2, with D unresolved. The CDR3 runs to 12 residues. Germline loops: CDR1 DFQATT, CDR2 SNEGSKA (reference sequence).

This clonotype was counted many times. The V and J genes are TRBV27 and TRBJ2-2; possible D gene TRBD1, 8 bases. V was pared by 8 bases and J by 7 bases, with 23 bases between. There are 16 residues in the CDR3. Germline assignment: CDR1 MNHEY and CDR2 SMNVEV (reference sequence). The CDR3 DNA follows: TGTGCCAGCGGGGGGGATGCAGGGGGCTGGAACGGGGAGCTGTTTTTT. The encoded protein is CASGGDAGGWNGELFF.

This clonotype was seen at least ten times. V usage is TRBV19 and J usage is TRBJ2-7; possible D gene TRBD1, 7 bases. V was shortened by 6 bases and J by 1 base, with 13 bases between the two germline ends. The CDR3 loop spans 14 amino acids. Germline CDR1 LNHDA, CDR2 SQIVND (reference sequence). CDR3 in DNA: TGTGCCAGTAGGCGGACAGGAGGGTCCTACGAGCAGTACTTC. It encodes CASRRTGGSYEQYF.

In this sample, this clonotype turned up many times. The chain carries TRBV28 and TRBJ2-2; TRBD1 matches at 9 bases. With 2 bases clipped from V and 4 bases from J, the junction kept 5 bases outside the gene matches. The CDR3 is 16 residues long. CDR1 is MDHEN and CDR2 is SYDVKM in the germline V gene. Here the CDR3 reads CASSLGGTGSTGELFF. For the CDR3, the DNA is TGTGCCAGCAGTTTAGGTGGGACAGGGAGCACCGGGGAGCTGTTTTTT.

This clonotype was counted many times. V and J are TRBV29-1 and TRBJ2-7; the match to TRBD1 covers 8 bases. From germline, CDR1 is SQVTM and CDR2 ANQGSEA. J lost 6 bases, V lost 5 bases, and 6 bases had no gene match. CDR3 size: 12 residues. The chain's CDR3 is CSVKTGVSEQYF. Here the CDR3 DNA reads TGCAGCGTTAAGACAGGGGTAAGCGAGCAGTACTTC.